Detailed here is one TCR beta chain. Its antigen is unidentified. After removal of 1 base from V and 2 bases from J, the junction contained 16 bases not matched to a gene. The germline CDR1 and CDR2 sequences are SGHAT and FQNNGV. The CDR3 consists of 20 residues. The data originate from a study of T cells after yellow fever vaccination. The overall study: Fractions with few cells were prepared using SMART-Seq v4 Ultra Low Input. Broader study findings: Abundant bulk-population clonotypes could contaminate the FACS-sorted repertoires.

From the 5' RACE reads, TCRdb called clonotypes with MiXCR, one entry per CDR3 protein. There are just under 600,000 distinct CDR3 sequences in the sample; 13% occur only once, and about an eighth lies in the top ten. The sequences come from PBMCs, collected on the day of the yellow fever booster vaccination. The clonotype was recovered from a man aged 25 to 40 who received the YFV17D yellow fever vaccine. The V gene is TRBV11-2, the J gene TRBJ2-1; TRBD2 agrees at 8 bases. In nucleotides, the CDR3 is TGTGCCAGCAGCTTAGTTGGGGTAGCGGGCCGGGGGGGAACCTACAATGAGCAGTTCTTC. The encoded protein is CASSLVGVAGRGGTYNEQFF. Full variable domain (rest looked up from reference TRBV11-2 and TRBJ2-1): EAGVAQSPRYKIIEKRQSVAFWCNPISGHATLYWYQQILGQGPKLLIQFQNNGVVDDSQLPKDRFSAERLKGVDSTLKIQPAKLEDSAVYLCASSLVGVAGRGGTYNEQFFGPGTRLTVL.